This entry lists 14 T cell receptor beta chains sequenced from one sample in a study of CD8 T cells in ankylosing spondylitis. TCRdb recomputed calls from the 5' RACE reads with MiXCR, one row per CDR3 protein. The sample records approximately 220,000 distinct CDR3 sequences, under 30% being singletons. The sample consisted of blood, either unsorted or a sorted T cell fraction (not recorded which). These receptors were taken from a male donor with ankylosing spondylitis or in good health (not recorded which).

This clonotype was seen many times. This chain joins TRBV10-3 and TRBJ1-5; 8 bases fit TRBD1. CDR3 length: 13 residues. Germline CDR1 reads ENHRY; CDR2 reads SYGVKD. J lost 3 bases, V lost 11 bases, and 6 bases had no gene match. The CDR3 reads CASRTGSNQPQHF. As DNA, the CDR3 is TGTGCCTCCCGGACAGGGTCCAATCAGCCCCAGCATTTT.

The chain carries TRBV18 and TRBJ2-7; 8 bases fit TRBD1. CDR3 length equals 14 residues. The V gene's germline CDR1 is KGHSH and CDR2 LQKENI. The V and J ends lost 4 bases and 6 bases, in that order; junction bases with no gene match: 8. The chain's CDR3 is CASSLYGQGAEQYF. CDR3 DNA sequence: TGTGCCAGCTCACTATACGGACAGGGCGCCGAGCAGTACTTC.

The chain joins TRBV7-8 to TRBJ1-4, with D unresolved. Looked up from germline, CDR1 is SGHVS and CDR2 is FQNEAQ. The CDR3 sequence is 12 residues long. The V gene lost 2 bases and the J gene lost 8 bases, with 6 bases spanning the gap. The CDR3 loop is CASSLTREKLFF. The CDR3 DNA reads TGTGCCAGCAGCTTAACCAGGGAAAAACTGTTTTTT.

This clonotype was seen at least ten times. The gene calls are TRBV3-1 and TRBJ2-4; 8 bases agree with TRBD1. The CDR3 has 19 amino acids. V shed 4 bases, J shed 1 base, and the junction held 15 bases outside the gene matches. The V gene's germline CDR1 is LGHDT and CDR2 YNNKEL (reference sequence). The CDR3 nucleotides read TGTGCCAGCAGCCCCGGGACAGGTCTCCTGGGGCTTGCCAAAAACATTCAGTACTTC. Its protein product is CASSPGTGLLGLAKNIQYF.

This clonotype was observed many times. The V call is TRBV5-5, the J call TRBJ2-1; D gene uncertain. Trimming shortened V by 0 bases and J by 2 bases, and 9 bases separated the two germline ends. CDR3 length equals 15 residues. The germline V gene encodes CDR1 SGHKS and CDR2 YYEKEE (reference sequence). CDR3 protein: CASSLVLGAYNEQFF. The CDR3 coding sequence is TGTGCCAGCAGCTTGGTGTTAGGTGCCTACAATGAGCAGTTCTTC. The variable domain in full, with the rest retrieved from reference TRBV5-5 and TRBJ2-1, is DAGVTQSPTHLIKTRGQQVTLRCSPISGHKSVSWYQQVLGQGPQFIFQYYEKEERGRGNFPDRFSARQFPNYSSELNVNALLLGDSALYLCASSLVLGAYNEQFFGPGTRLTVL.

This clonotype has ten or more counts. The CDR3 protein is CASSLESSGSLVGELFF. CDR3 bases: TGTGCCAGCAGCTTAGAATCTAGCGGGAGTTTGGTCGGGGAGCTGTTTTTT. The chain joins TRBV11-2 to TRBJ2-2; TRBD2 matches 10 bases. The CDR3 covers 17 residues. Trimming cost V 0 bases and J 7 bases; bases outside gene matches: 8. Germline assignment: CDR1 SGHAT and CDR2 FQNNGV.

In nucleotides, the CDR3 is TGCAGTGCTAGAGACAGCTATAGCAATCAGCCCCAGCATTTT. Protein product: CSARDSYSNQPQHF. The chain recombines TRBV20-1 with TRBJ1-5; D unclear. The ends were cut back, 0 bases at V and 0 bases at J, with 6 bases in the middle. The CDR3 covers 14 residues. Germline V lookup: CDR1 DFQATT, CDR2 SNEGSKA (reference sequence).

V usage is TRBV5-5 and J usage is TRBJ2-5; 8 bases agree with TRBD1. Germline CDR1 is SGHKS and CDR2 is YYEKEE (reference sequence). Germline trimming cut 3 bases from V and 4 bases from J; bases unmatched to any gene: 5. This CDR3 contains 14 residues. CDR3 region: CASSYSGQGETQYF. As DNA, the CDR3 is TGTGCCAGCAGCTATTCAGGACAGGGAGAGACCCAGTACTTC. The whole variable domain, filled in from reference TRBV5-5 and TRBJ2-5, reads DAGVTQSPTHLIKTRGQQVTLRCSPISGHKSVSWYQQVLGQGPQFIFQYYEKEERGRGNFPDRFSARQFPNYSSELNVNALLLGDSALYLCASSYSGQGETQYFGPGTRLLVL.

About this clonotype: A much bigger clone sits one base away, suggesting this may be a read error. The chain is built from TRBV11-2 and TRBJ2-1; D might be TRBD1 or TRBD2, each matching 6 bases. This CDR3 comprises 13 residues. The V end was cut by 4 bases, the J end by 11 bases, with 15 bases between. From germline, CDR1 is SGHAT and CDR2 FQNNGV. This CDR3 reads CASSSWGANKQFF. CDR3 nucleotides: TGTGCCAGCAGCTCGTGGGGGGCAAATAAGCAGTTCTTC.

A few counts support this clonotype. This sequence joins TRBV27 and TRBJ2-1; 7 positions agree with TRBD2. Germline V CDR1 and CDR2: MNHEY, SMNVEV (reference sequence). V lost 5 bases, J lost 0 bases, and 7 bases stayed unmatched. CDR3 length: 16 residues. The CDR3 DNA sequence: TGTGCCAGCAGTCCCCGTGGCGGGAGCTCCTACAATGAGCAGTTCTTC. The encoded protein is CASSPRGGSSYNEQFF.

The chain is built from TRBV6-5 and TRBJ2-6; 11 bases map to TRBD1. The CDR3 is 17 amino acids. Germline V gene lookup returns CDR1 MNHEY and CDR2 SVGAGI. V was clipped by 3 bases and J by 0 bases; unmatched bases: 1. The CDR3 is CASSYGQGASGANVLTF. For the CDR3, the DNA is TGTGCCAGCAGTTATGGACAGGGGGCCTCTGGGGCCAACGTCCTGACTTTC.

This clonotype showed up many times. The chain joins TRBV9 to TRBJ2-1; 11 bases are shared with TRBD2. The trim removed 1 base at V and 2 bases at J, leaving 2 bases unmatched. The CDR3 runs 16 residues. Looked up from germline, CDR1 is SGDLS and CDR2 is YYNGEE. CDR3 residues: CASSVTSGSPYNEQFF. CDR3 DNA sequence: TGTGCCAGCAGCGTAACTAGCGGGAGCCCCTACAATGAGCAGTTCTTC.

On this clonotype itself: This sequence may be a read error, since a much larger clone differs from it by one base. The V call is TRBV10-3, the J call TRBJ2-7; D tentatively reads TRBD1 or TRBD2 (5 bases each). With 3 bases removed from V and 3 bases from J, the gap between germline ends came to 12 bases. This CDR3 has 14 residues. Germline CDR1 ENHRY, CDR2 SYGVKD. CDR3 residues: CAISDPGTRYEQYF. CDR3 bases: TGTGCCATCAGTGACCCCGGGACCCGCTACGAGCAGTACTTC.

The CDR3 DNA reads TGCGCCAGCAGTCAATCCTGGACAGTGGAGGAGACCCAGTACTTC. It yields the protein CASSQSWTVEETQYF. This chain joins TRBV23-1 and TRBJ2-5, with D perhaps matching TRBD1 (6 bases). TRBV23-1 is an ORF; its function is uncertain. V lost 0 bases and J 5 bases, leaving 13 bases between the germline ends. The CDR3 is 15 residues long.